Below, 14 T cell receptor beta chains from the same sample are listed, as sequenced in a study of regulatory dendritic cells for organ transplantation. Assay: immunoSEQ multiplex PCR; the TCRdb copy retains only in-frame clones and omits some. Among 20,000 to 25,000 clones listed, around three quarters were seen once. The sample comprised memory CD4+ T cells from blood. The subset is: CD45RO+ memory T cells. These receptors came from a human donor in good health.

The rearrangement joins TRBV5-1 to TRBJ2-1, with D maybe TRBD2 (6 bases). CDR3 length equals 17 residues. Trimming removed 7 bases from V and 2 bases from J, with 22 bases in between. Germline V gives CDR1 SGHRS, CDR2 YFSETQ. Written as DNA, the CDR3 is TGCGCCAGCCGCGAGGGACTCAACCCCCCACCCTACAATGAGCAGTTCTTC. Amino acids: CASREGLNPPPYNEQFF. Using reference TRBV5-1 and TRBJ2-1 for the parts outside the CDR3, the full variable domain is KAGVTQTPRYLIKTRGQQVTLSCSPISGHRSVSWYQQTPGQGLQFLFEYFSETQRNKGNFPGRFSGRQFSNSRSEMNVSTLELGDSALYLCASREGLNPPPYNEQFFGPGTRLTVL.

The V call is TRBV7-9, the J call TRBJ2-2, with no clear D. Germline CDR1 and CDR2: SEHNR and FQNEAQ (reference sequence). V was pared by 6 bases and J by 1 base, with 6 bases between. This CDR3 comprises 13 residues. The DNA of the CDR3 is TGTGCCAGCAGTCTTATGAACACCGGGGAGCTGTTTTTT. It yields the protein CASSLMNTGELFF.

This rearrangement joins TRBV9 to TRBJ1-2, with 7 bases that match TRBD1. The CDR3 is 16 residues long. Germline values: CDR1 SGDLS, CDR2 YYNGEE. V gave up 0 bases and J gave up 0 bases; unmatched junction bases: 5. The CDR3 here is CASSVGAGGANYGYTF. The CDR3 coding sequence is TGTGCCAGCAGCGTAGGGGCAGGGGGAGCTAACTATGGCTACACCTTC.

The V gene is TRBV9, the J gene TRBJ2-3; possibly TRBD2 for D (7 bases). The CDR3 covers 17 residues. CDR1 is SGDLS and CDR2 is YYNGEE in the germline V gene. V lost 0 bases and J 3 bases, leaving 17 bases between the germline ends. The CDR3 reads CASSVEGRGASTDTQYF. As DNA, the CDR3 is TGTGCCAGCAGCGTAGAGGGCCGGGGGGCGAGTACAGATACGCAGTATTTT.

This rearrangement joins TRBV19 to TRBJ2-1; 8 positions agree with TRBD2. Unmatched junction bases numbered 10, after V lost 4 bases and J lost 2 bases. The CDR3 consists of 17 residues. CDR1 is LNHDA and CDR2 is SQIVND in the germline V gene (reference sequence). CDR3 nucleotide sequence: TGTGCCAGTAGTAAAGGGCGGGGGGCCGGGACCTACAATGAGCAGTTCTTC. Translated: CASSKGRGAGTYNEQFF.

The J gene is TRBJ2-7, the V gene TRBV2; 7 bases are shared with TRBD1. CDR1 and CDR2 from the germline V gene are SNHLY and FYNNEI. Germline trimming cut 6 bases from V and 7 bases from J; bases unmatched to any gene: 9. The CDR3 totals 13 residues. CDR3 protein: CASRPGQSTEQYF. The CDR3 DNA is TGTGCCAGCAGACCGGGACAGTCGACAGAGCAGTACTTC.

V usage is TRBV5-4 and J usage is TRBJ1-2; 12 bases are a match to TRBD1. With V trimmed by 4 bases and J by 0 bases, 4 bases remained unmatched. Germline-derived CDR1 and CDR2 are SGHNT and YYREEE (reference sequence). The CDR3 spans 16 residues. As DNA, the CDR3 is TGTGCCAGCAGCCCGGGACAGGGGGCAACTAACTATGGCTACACCTTC. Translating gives CASSPGQGATNYGYTF.

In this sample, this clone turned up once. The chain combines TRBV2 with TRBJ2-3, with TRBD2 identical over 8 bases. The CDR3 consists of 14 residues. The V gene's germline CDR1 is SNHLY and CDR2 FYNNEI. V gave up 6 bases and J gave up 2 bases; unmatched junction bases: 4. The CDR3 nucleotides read TGTGCCAGCAGCGGGACTAGTCTCACAGATACGCAGTATTTT. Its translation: CASSGTSLTDTQYF. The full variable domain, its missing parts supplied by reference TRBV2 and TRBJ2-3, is EPEVTQTPSHQVTQMGQEVILRCVPISNHLYFYWYRQILGQKVEFLVSFYNNEISEKSEIFDDQFSVERPDGSNFTLKIRSTKLEDSAMYFCASSGTSLTDTQYFGPGTRLTVL.

CDR3 sequence reads: CASSQILGGRQTQYF. CDR3 DNA: TGCGCCAGCAGCCAAATTTTAGGGGGCCGTCAGACCCAGTACTTC. The rearrangement joins TRBV4-1 to TRBJ2-5; 7 bases line up with TRBD1. The V segment lost 2 bases and the J segment 6 bases; nucleotides outside the gene matches: 9. This CDR3 region has 15 residues. Germline lookup yields CDR1 MGHRA and CDR2 YSYEKL.

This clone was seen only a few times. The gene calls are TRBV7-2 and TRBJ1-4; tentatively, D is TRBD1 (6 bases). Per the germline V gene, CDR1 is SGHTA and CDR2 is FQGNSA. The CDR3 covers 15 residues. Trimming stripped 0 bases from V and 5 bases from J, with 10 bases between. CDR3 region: CASSLAGQGNEKLFF. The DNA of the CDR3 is TGTGCCAGCAGCTTAGCAGGGCAGGGGAATGAAAAACTGTTTTTT.

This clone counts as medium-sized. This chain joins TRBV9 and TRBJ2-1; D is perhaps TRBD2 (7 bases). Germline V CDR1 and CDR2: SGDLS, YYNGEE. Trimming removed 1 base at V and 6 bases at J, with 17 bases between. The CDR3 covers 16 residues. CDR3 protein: CASSVWEGVLTNEQFF. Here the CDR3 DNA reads TGTGCCAGCAGCGTATGGGAGGGGGTCCTGACCAATGAGCAGTTCTTC.

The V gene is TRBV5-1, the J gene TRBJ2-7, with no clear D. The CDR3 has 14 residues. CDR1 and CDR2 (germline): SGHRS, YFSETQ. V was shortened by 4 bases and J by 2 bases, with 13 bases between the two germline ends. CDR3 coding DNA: TGCGCCAGCAGCCGAGACACCTACCCCTACGAGCAGTACTTC. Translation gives CASSRDTYPYEQYF.

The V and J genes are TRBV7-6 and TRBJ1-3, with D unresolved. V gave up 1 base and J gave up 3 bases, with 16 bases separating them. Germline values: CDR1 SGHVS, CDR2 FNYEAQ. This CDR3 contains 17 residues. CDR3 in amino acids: CASSLERATGGGNTIYF. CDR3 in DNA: TGTGCCAGCAGCTTAGAGCGGGCCACCGGCGGTGGAAACACCATATATTTT.

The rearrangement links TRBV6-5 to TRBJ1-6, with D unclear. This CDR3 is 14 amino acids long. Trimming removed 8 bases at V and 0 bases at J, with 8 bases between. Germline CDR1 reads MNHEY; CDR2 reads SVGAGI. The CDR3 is CASGLSSYNSPLHF. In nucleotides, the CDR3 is TGTGCCAGCGGTTTGAGCTCCTATAATTCACCCCTCCACTTT.